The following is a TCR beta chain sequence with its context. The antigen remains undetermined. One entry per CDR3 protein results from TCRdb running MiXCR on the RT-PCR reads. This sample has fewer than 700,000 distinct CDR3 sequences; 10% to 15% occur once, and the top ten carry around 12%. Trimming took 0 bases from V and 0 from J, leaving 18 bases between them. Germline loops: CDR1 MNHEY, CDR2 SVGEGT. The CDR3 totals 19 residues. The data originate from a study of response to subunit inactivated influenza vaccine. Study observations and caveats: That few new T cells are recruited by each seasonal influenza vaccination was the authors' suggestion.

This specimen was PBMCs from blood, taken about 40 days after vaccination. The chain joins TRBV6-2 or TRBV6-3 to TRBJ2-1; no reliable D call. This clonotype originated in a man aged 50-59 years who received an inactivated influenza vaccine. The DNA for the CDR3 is TGTGCCAGCAGTTACTCAGATACGGGCCCCTTTAGCTCCTACAATGAGCAGTTCTTC. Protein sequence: CASSYSDTGPFSSYNEQFF.